Below are 2 T cell receptor beta chains sequenced from a single sample in a study of cytomegalovirus exposure and HLA in healthy donors. Primers included in the PCR were 60 Vbeta and 13 Jbeta primers. The method was immunoSEQ multiplex PCR; TCRdb's version includes in-frame clones alone and lacks a portion of them. The sample records approximately 140,000 clones, about 84% being singletons. The source material was PBMCs. These receptors came from a boy younger than 18 in good health and CMV-seronegative.

The chain has TRBV29-1 and TRBJ2-5; 10 nucleotides agree with TRBD2. The J call may not be correct, given that the DNA end is closer to TRBJ2-7. CDR3 length: 15 amino acids. The germline gives CDR1 SQVTM, CDR2 ANQGSEA. The CDR3: CSVELAGGSSYEQYF. Written as DNA, the CDR3 is TGCAGCGTTGAGTTAGCGGGAGGTTCCTCCTACGAGCAGTACTTC.

J is TRBJ2-7 and V is TRBV7-2, with D possibly TRBD2 on 5 matching bases. The germline CDR1 and CDR2 sequences are SGHTA and FQGNSA. The CDR3 has 16 residues. Trimming took off 4 bases at V and 1 base at J, with 17 bases between the two ends. The CDR3 protein is CASSSYTAALSYEQYF. CDR3 DNA sequence: TGTGCCAGCAGCTCCTACACAGCGGCCCTGTCCTACGAGCAGTACTTC.